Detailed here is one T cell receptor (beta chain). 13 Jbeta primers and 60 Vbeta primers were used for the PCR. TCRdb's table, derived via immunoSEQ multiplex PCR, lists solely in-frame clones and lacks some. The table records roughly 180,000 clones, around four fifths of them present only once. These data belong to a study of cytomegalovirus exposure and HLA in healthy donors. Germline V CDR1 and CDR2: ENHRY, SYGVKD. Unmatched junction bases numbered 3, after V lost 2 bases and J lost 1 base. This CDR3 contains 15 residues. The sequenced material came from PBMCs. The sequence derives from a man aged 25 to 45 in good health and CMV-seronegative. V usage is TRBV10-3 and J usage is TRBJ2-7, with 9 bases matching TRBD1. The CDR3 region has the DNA TGTGCCATCAGTGAGGACAGGGGGGATTCCTACGAGCAGTACTTC. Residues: CAISEDRGDSYEQYF.